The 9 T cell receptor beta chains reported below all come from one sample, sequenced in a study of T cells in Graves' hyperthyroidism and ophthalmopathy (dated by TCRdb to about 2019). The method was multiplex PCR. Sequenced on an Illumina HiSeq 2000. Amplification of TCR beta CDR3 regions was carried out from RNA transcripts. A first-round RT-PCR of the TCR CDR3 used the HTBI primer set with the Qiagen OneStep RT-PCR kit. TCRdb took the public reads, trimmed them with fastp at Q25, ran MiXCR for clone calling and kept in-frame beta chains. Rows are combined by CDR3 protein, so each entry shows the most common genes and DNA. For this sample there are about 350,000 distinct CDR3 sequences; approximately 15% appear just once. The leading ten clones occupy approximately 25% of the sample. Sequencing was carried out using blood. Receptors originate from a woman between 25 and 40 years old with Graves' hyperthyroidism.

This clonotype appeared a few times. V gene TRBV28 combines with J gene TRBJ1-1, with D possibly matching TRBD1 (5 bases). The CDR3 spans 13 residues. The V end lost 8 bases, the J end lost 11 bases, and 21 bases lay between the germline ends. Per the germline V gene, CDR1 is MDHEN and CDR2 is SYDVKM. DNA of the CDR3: TGTGCCAGCCTCTCGGGAGGAGGGGTGCGGGCTTTCTTT. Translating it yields CASLSGGGVRAFF.

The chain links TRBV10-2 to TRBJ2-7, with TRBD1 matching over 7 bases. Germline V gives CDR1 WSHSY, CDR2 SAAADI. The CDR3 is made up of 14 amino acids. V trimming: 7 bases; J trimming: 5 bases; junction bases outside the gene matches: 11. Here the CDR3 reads CASTPRQGTDEQYF. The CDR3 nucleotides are TGCGCCAGCACACCGAGACAGGGTACAGACGAGCAGTACTTC.

The CDR3 nucleotides are TGCAGTGCTTCACAAGCAAGCGAGCAGTACTTC. As protein: CSASQASEQYF. The V gene is TRBV20-1, the J gene TRBJ2-7; no clear D. CDR1 DFQATT and CDR2 SNEGSKA come from the germline V gene (reference sequence). The V gene lost 5 bases and the J gene lost 6 bases, with 11 bases spanning the gap. This CDR3 region has 11 residues.

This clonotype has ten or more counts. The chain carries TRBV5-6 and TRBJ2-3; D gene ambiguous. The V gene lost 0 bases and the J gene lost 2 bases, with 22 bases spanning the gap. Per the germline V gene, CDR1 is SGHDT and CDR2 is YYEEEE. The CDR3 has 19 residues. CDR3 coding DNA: TGTGCCAGCAGCTTGGGGGGAATGCGTCACAGACCCTACACAGATACGCAGTATTTT. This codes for CASSLGGMRHRPYTDTQYF.

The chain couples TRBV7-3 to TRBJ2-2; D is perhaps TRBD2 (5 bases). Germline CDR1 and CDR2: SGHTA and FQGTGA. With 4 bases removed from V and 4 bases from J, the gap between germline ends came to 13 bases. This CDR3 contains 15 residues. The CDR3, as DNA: TGTGCCAGCAGCTCCCGGGCCGCGGGCACCGGGGAGCTGTTTTTT. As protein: CASSSRAAGTGELFF.

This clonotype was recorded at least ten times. CDR3 region: CSATRGSTYEQYF. The CDR3 bases are TGCAGTGCTACCCGGGGAAGTACCTACGAGCAGTACTTC. V usage is TRBV20-1 and J usage is TRBJ2-7; D may be TRBD2 (5 bases). This CDR3 has 13 amino acids. Per the germline V gene, CDR1 is DFQATT and CDR2 is SNEGSKA (reference sequence). With 4 bases removed from V and 2 bases from J, the gap between germline ends came to 12 bases.

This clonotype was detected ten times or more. CDR3 loop: CASGGRHSYNEQFF. The CDR3 bases are TGTGCCAGCGGCGGGAGACACTCCTACAATGAGCAGTTCTTC. This chain joins TRBV2 and TRBJ2-1; 7 nucleotides line up with TRBD2. V lost 8 bases, J lost 0 bases, and 4 bases stayed unmatched. The CDR3 covers 14 residues. Germline CDR1 SNHLY, CDR2 FYNNEI. Full variable domain (remainder filled in from reference TRBV2 and TRBJ2-1): EPEVTQTPSHQVTQMGQEVILRCVPISNHLYFYWYRQILGQKVEFLVSFYNNEISEKSEIFDDQFSVERPDGSNFTLKIRSTKLEDSAMYFCASGGRHSYNEQFFGPGTRLTVL.

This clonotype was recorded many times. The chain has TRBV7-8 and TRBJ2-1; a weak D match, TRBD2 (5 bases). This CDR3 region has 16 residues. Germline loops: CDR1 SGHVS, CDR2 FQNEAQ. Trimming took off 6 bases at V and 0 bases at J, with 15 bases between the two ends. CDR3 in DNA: TGTGCCAGCAGACCCAGCTGGGAGAGCTCCTACAATGAGCAGTTCTTC. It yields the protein CASRPSWESSYNEQFF.

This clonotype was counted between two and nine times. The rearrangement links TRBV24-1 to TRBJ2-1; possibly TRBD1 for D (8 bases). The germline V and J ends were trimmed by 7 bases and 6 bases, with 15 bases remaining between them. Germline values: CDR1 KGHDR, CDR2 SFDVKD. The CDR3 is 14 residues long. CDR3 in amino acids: CATSPGGGGNEQFF. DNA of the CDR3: TGTGCCACCAGCCCAGGGGGCGGGGGCAATGAGCAGTTCTTC.